This T cell receptor beta chain was observed in a study of T-cell reconstitution after alpha-beta-depleted transplantation in children. The CDR3 runs to 12 residues. From germline, CDR1 is LNHNV and CDR2 YYDKDF (reference sequence). V was trimmed by 5 bases and J by 4 bases, leaving 5 bases between them. Library preparation (for TCRbeta) was performed with unique molecular identifiers. TCRdb re-called the PCR reads with MiXCR, one entry per CDR3 protein. The sample carries some 400,000 distinct CDR3 sequences, around 20% recorded once. The TCR was taken from a human donor who donated a stem cell graft to a child with acute myeloid leukemia. The material sequenced was PBMCs from the stem cell graft donor, taken from the stem cell graft. This sequence joins TRBV15 and TRBJ1-4; D is unresolved. CDR3 region: CATSALNEKLFF. CDR3 bases: TGTGCCACCAGCGCCCTTAATGAAAAACTGTTTTTT.